This TCR beta chain was sequenced for a study of blood T cell repertoires in COVID-19. Study in general: PBMCs, B-cell-depleted T cells, or T cells provided the cDNA or gDNA that made up the material.

Clones were read by immunoSEQ multiplex PCR, and TCRdb kept only the in-frame ones, dropping some. The sample contains approximately 91,000 clones, 75% to 85% of which appear only once. This clone has more than one count but fewer than ten. V lost 5 bases and J lost 3; bases outside the gene matches: 2. The CDR3 extends over 13 amino acids. CDR1 and CDR2 (germline): LNHDA, SQIVND (reference sequence). V is TRBV19 and J is TRBJ2-7; 9 nucleotides match TRBD2. Sequencing input: peripheral blood. The clonotype comes from a man in his sixties or seventies with acute or convalescent COVID-19. The CDR3 loop reads CASSLAGVYEQYF. In DNA form, the CDR3 reads TGTGCCAGTAGTTTAGCGGGAGTCTACGAGCAGTACTTC.